This is a list of T cell receptor beta chains from one sample in a study of Graves' ophthalmopathy and Graves' hyperthyroidism. MiXCR was run by TCRdb on the multiplex PCR reads, yielding one entry per CDR3 protein. The sample comprises over a million distinct CDR3 sequences, about 36% of which are singletons, and around 10% rests with the top ten. The source material was peripheral blood or thyroid tissue (not recorded which). All receptors derive from an adult man with Graves' hyperthyroidism. Both conserved end residues are part of each CDR3.

v_gene	j_gene	CDR3aa
TRBV7-3	TRBJ1-2	CASSPDHPSPGGYTF
TRBV20-1	TRBJ2-5	CSAREPDIRNGPSGAGQYF
TRBV5-1	TRBJ2-2	CASSGTGLNTGELFF
TRBV28	TRBJ2-5	CASSAISEETQYF
TRBV25-1	TRBJ1-2	CPDRDRNGYTF
TRBV7-9	TRBJ1-5	CASSKGQGVETQHF
TRBV6-2/TRBV6-3	TRBJ2-5	CASSYSPGTNQPQYF
TRBV10-3	TRBJ1-3	CAISVGGAGNTIYF
TRBV19	TRBJ1-1	CASSPTGTIEAFF
TRBV25-1	TRBJ1-1	CASSARKGSLNTEAFF
TRBV7-9	TRBJ1-1	CASSSTGPSEAFF
TRBV20-1	TRBJ1-5	CSARGVGNQPQHF
TRBV5-1	TRBJ2-7	CASSSLGLGGYEQYF
TRBV13	TRBJ1-1	CASSEIGAHPVGEAFF
TRBV7-2	TRBJ2-7	CASSSEGGPYEQYF
TRBV5-4	TRBJ2-7	CASVGVGGSSYEQYF
TRBV15	TRBJ2-2	CATSKLGIGIGTGELFF
TRBV28	TRBJ1-6	CASSLIMNSPLHF
TRBV12-3/TRBV12-4	TRBJ2-5	CASSPTSGGYQETQYF
TRBV9	TRBJ1-6	CASSVADPHF
TRBV20-1	TRBJ2-5	CSALRTIQETQYF
TRBV20-1	TRBJ1-2	CSARSGQFTNYGYTF
TRBV19	TRBJ1-5	CASSWPGGNQPQHF
TRBV6-5	TRBJ2-7	CASSRTSGSFGDEQYF
TRBV2	TRBJ1-1	CASSSWDRGMNTEAFF
TRBV29-1	TRBJ2-7	CSVVGGAYEQYF
TRBV2	TRBJ2-5	CASSDGPRPQETQYF
TRBV10-2	TRBJ1-5	CASTPTINQPQHF
TRBV13	TRBJ1-6	CASSLGGAGMTSPLHF
TRBV5-1	TRBJ1-6	CASSLEWGWQSPLHF
TRBV12-3/TRBV12-4	TRBJ1-2	CASSLSEGTPGYTF
TRBV7-9	TRBJ2-7	CASSLGLGTSGYEQYF
TRBV29-1	TRBJ2-6	CSVVGGSGANVLTF
TRBV28	TRBJ1-5	CASRPYSLGPLMKPQHF
TRBV7-3	TRBJ1-5	CASSLGNIGQGLNQPQHF
TRBV10-3	TRBJ1-5	CAINRGENQPQHF
TRBV29-1	TRBJ1-1	CSGGQMNTEAFF
TRBV27	TRBJ2-7	CASSYGTSGTGQYF
TRBV7-9	TRBJ1-3	CASRPAGSRDSGNTIYF
TRBV7-9	TRBJ2-7	CASSFGQGRHEQYF
TRBV7-8	TRBJ1-4	CASSFSAMGFGEKLFF
TRBV19	TRBJ1-5	CASRQQGSNQPQHF
TRBV20-1	TRBJ2-7	CSARGAQTYEQYF
TRBV28	TRBJ1-2	CASSGQGRGYTF
TRBV2	TRBJ2-6	CASSESGGASGANVLTF
TRBV15	TRBJ2-2	CATSRERGSGELFF
TRBV29-1	TRBJ2-5	CSVRFPGGYETQYF
TRBV10-3	TRBJ2-7	CATQTELAEEQYF
TRBV14	TRBJ2-7	CASSEYMGASYEQYF
TRBV15	TRBJ1-5	CATSRARQVLHQYSNQPQHF
TRBV15	TRBJ1-4	CATGDRSEKLFF
TRBV7-2	TRBJ2-5	CASSLSRTSGGAMETQYF
TRBV12-3/TRBV12-4	TRBJ2-7	CASGRDTYEQYF
TRBV29-1	TRBJ1-2	CSVARLAHF
TRBV25-1	TRBJ1-4	CASSERLATNEKLFF
TRBV25-1	TRBJ1-6	CASSGAERNSPLHF